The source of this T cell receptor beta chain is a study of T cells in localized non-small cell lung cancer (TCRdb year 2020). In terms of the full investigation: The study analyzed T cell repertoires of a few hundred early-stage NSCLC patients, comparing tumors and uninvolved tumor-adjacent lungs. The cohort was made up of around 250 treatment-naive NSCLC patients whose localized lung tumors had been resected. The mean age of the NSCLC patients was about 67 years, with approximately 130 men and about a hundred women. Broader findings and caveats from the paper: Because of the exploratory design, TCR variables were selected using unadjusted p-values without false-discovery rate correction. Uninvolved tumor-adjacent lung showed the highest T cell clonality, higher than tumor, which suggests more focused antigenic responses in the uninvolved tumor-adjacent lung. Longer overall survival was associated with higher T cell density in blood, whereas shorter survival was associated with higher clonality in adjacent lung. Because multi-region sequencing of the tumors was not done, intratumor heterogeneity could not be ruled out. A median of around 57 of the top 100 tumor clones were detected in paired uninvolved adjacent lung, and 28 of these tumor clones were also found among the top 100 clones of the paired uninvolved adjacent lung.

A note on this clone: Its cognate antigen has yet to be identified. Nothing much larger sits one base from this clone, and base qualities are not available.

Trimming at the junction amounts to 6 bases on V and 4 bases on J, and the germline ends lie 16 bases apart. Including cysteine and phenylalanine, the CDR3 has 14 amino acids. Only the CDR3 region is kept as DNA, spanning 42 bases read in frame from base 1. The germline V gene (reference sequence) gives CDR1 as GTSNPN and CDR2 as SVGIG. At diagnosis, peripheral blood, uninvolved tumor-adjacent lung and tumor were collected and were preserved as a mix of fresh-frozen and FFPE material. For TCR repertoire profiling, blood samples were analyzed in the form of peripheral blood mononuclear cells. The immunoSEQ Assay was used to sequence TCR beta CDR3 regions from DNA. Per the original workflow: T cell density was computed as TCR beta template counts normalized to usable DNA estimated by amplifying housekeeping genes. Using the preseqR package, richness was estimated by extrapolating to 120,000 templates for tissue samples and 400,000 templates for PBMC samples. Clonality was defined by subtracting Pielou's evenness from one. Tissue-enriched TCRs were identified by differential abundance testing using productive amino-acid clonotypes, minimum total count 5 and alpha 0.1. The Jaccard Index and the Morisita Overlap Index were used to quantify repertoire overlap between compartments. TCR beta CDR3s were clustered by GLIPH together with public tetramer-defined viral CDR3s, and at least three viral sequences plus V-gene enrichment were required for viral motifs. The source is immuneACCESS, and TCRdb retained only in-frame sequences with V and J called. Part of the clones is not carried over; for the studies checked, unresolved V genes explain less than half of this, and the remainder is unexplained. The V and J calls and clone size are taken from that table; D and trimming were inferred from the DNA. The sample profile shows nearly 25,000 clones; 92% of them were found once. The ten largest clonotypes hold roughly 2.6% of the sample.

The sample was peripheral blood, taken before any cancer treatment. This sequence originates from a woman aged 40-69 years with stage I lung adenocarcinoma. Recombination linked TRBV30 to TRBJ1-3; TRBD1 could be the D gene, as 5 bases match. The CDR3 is CACSLRDAGNTIYF. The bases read TGTGCCTGTTCTCTCAGGGATGCGGGAAACACCATATATTTT.